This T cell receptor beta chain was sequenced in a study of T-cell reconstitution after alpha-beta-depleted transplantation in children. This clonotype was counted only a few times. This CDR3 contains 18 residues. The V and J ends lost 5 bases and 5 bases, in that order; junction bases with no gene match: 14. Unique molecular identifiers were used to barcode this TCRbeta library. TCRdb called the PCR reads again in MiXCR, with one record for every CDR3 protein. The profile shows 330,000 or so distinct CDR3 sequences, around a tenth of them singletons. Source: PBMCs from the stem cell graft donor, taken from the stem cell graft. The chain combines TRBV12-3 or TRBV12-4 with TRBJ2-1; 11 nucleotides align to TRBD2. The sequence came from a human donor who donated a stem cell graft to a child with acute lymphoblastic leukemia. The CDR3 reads CASSPTFGSGRADNEQFF. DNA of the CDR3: TGTGCCAGCAGTCCCACCTTCGGTAGCGGGAGGGCCGACAATGAGCAGTTCTTC.